This T cell receptor (beta chain) was retrieved from a study of cytomegalovirus exposure and HLA in healthy donors. General study points: Reports credit the classifier with highly specific, highly sensitive diagnosis of cytomegalovirus status. Later genetic work tied a missense DCLRE1C variant to beta-chain V and J trimming. Investigators reported 150 to 200 TCR beta chains as tied to cytomegalovirus.

Concerning this clone itself: Its antigen is undetermined.

Germline loops: CDR1 LNHNV, CDR2 YYDKDF (reference sequence). The CDR3 length is 17 residues. Trimming cost V 2 bases and J 5 bases, with 21 bases left between them. The PCR employed 60 Vbeta primers together with 13 Jbeta primers. Clones were read by immunoSEQ multiplex PCR, and TCRdb kept only the in-frame ones, dropping some. The sample consists of about 100,000 clones, around 79% of them appearing once. The sample consisted of PBMCs. The receptor was isolated from a middle-aged woman in good health and CMV-seronegative. The V call is TRBV15, the J call TRBJ2-5; D uncertain. The CDR3 reads CATSRSLVFGSLETQYF. The CDR3 DNA reads as TGTGCCACCAGCAGAAGCCTGGTTTTCGGTAGTTTGGAGACCCAGTACTTC.